This T cell receptor (beta chain) comes out of a study of cytotoxic CD8 clonotypes in ibrutinib-treated CLL. Study context: Response samples were obtained once patients had received a median 12 months of treatment, range 6 to 36.

In its sample, this clone was seen once. Antigen unknown. Trimming stripped 10 bases from V and 6 bases from J, with 16 bases between. Germline V gene data show CDR1 as MDHEN and CDR2 as SYDVKM. The CDR3 length is 13 residues. Researchers set a sequencing depth target of 1 in 200,000 to 1 in 1 million T cells. Assay used: immunoSEQ multiplex PCR; TCRdb lists only in-frame clones, some missing. Of about 130,000 clones listed, around three quarters are singletons. Findings and limits, study-wide: Private clonotypes, not public ones, expanded at ibrutinib response.

This receptor was obtained from a human donor with chronic lymphocytic leukemia. The sample in question was PBMCs, obtained after 12 months of ibrutinib treatment. The chain carries TRBV28 and TRBJ2-1; unclear D gene. CDR3: CATLNLDLNEQFF. The CDR3 DNA reads TGTGCCACCCTTAATTTGGACCTCAATGAGCAGTTCTTC.